This is a list of T cell receptor beta chains from one sample in a study of CD8 T cell repertoires and HIV-1 epitope variants. Repertoires were generated with immunoSEQ multiplex PCR, while TCRdb's copy carries only in-frame clones and drops some. Of over 90,000 clones detected, roughly 81% appear once; the ten largest clones hold about 26%. The sequencing sample was made of uncultured baseline CD8+ T cells from peripheral blood mononuclear cells (PBMCs). These TCRs come from a male donor with HIV. The CDR3 runs from the conserved cysteine through the conserved F or W. D genes are given only for firm matches. Not every row has a clone size; where given, it reads once, few, many or a size class.

J,V,D,size,CDR3,DNA
TRBJ1-4,TRBV5-4,NA,NA,CASSSPGPNEKLFF,TGTGCCAGCAGCTCGCCGGGACCTAATGAAAAACTGTTTTTT
TRBJ2-4,TRBV25-1,NA,NA,CASMGRNIQYF,TGTGCCAGCATGGGTCGAAACATTCAGTACTTC
TRBJ1-5,TRBV4-2,TRBD1,NA,CASSLDREVQPQHF,TGTGCCAGCAGCCTGGACAGGGAGGTTCAGCCCCAGCATTTT
TRBJ2-2,TRBV28,NA,NA,CASSPRAGRKTHAGELFF,TGTGCCAGCAGTCCCCGGGCAGGGAGAAAGACACACGCCGGGGAGCTGTTTTTT
TRBJ2-2,TRBV4-3,TRBD1,NA,CASSLIRTGNSTGELFF,TGCGCCAGCAGCCTCATTAGGACAGGAAACTCCACCGGGGAGCTGTTTTTT
TRBJ2-7,TRBV5-6,NA,NA,CASSLVSEQYF,TGTGCCAGCAGCTTGGTATCCGAGCAGTACTTC
TRBJ1-2,TRBV6-5,NA,NA,CASSQASGGYTF,TGTGCCAGCAGTCAGGCCTCTGGTGGCTACACCTTC
TRBJ1-2,TRBV29-1,NA,NA,CSVDGGDDYGYTF,TGCAGCGTTGATGGGGGGGACGACTATGGCTACACCTTC
TRBJ2-1,TRBV7-8,TRBD2,NA,CASSARLADYNEQFF,TGTGCCAGCAGCGCCCGACTAGCGGACTACAATGAGCAGTTCTTC
TRBJ2-4,TRBV29-1,TRBD2,NA,CSALAGGLLQYF,TGCAGCGCCCTAGCGGGAGGGCTTCTTCAGTACTTC
TRBJ1-2,TRBV10-3,NA,NA,CAISESQGQSNYGYTF,TGTGCCATCAGTGAGTCCCAGGGGCAATCTAACTATGGCTACACCTTC
TRBJ2-1,TRBV5-5,TRBD1,NA,CASTGQVLYNEQFF,TGTGCCAGCACGGGACAGGTACTTTACAATGAGCAGTTCTTC
TRBJ2-7,TRBV9,NA,NA,CASSVSDKDYEQYF,TGTGCCAGCAGCGTCTCGGACAAAGACTACGAGCAGTACTTC
TRBJ1-2,TRBV14,NA,NA,CASRRGANNYGYTF,TGTGCCAGCAGAAGAGGGGCCAATAACTATGGCTACACCTTC
TRBJ1-2,TRBV29-1,NA,NA,CSVWGQGLNGYTF,TGCAGCGTTTGGGGGCAGGGGCTCAATGGCTACACCTTC
TRBJ2-1,TRBV4-1,TRBD2,NA,CASRPLAGANYNEQFF,TGTGCCAGCAGACCACTAGCGGGAGCGAACTACAATGAGCAGTTCTTC
TRBJ2-7,TRBV6-6,TRBD2,once,CASSYSGVIYEQYF,TGTGCCAGCAGTTACAGCGGGGTGATATACGAGCAGTACTTC
TRBJ2-1,TRBV2,TRBD2,NA,CASREGTSGGYNEQFF,TGTGCCAGCAGAGAAGGGACTAGCGGGGGCTACAATGAGCAGTTCTTC
TRBJ1-3,TRBV27,NA,few,CASSLTGRGYGNTIYF,TGTGCCAGCAGTTTAACAGGCAGGGGTTATGGAAACACCATATATTTT
TRBJ1-1,TRBV14,TRBD1,NA,CASSQDGKRGPHTEAFF,TGTGCCAGCAGCCAAGATGGAAAGAGGGGGCCCCACACTGAAGCTTTCTTT
TRBJ2-1,TRBV10-2,TRBD2,NA,CASSPRAGGHNEQFF,TGCGCCAGCAGTCCCCGAGCGGGAGGTCACAATGAGCAGTTCTTC
TRBJ2-3,TRBV7-2,NA,NA,CASSLAPGGTDTQYF,TGTGCCAGCAGCTTAGCCCCGGGAGGCACAGATACGCAGTATTTT
TRBJ2-3,TRBV6-6,NA,NA,CASSRPLTGTTDTQYF,TGTGCCAGCAGTCGCCCCCTGACTGGGACCACAGATACGCAGTATTTT
TRBJ2-5,TRBV5-1,NA,NA,CASSLGGRLETQYF,TGCGCCAGCAGCTTGGGGGGACGGTTGGAAACCCAGTACTTC
TRBJ2-7,TRBV7-2,NA,once,CASSLSGQRSYEQYF,TGTGCCAGCAGCTTGTCAGGACAGCGCTCCTACGAGCAGTACTTC
TRBJ2-1,TRBV9,NA,NA,CASSSGQSSYNEQFF,TGTGCCAGCAGCTCCGGACAGAGCTCCTACAATGAGCAGTTCTTC
TRBJ2-2,TRBV9,TRBD2,NA,CASSVDGLAGATGELFF,TGTGCCAGCAGCGTAGATGGACTAGCGGGGGCCACCGGGGAGCTGTTTTTT
TRBJ2-1,TRBV19,TRBD2,NA,CASSTSGSYNEQFF,TGTGCCAGTAGTACTAGCGGGAGCTACAATGAGCAGTTCTTC
TRBJ1-1,TRBV7-2,NA,once,CASRRGSESTEAFF,TGTGCCAGCAGACGAGGGTCGGAGAGCACTGAAGCTTTCTTT
TRBJ1-1,TRBV28,NA,few,CASSLGGVGTEAFF,TGTGCCAGCAGTTTAGGGGGTGTGGGTACTGAAGCTTTCTTT
TRBJ2-7,TRBV27,NA,NA,CASSPKVYYEQYF,TGTGCCAGCAGTCCGAAGGTCTACTACGAGCAGTACTTC
TRBJ1-3,TRBV6-1,NA,NA,CASRIVGNTIYF,TGTGCCAGCAGGATTGTTGGAAACACCATATATTTT
TRBJ1-1,TRBV2,NA,once,CASTGWGGAFF,TGTGCCAGCACCGGGTGGGGGGGAGCTTTCTTT
TRBJ2-1,TRBV18,TRBD2,NA,CASSPVSGGYNEQFF,TGTGCCAGCTCACCAGTTAGCGGGGGGTACAATGAGCAGTTCTTC
TRBJ2-7,TRBV2,NA,NA,CASSEARAGIYEQYF,TGTGCCAGCAGTGAAGCGCGGGCGGGGATCTACGAGCAGTACTTC
TRBJ2-4,TRBV10-2,TRBD2,NA,CASRGTSEGNIQYF,TGCGCCAGCAGGGGGACTAGCGAGGGAAACATTCAGTACTTC